This TCR beta chain was retrieved from a study of blood T cell repertoires in COVID-19. The CDR3 spans 16 residues. Germline values: CDR1 SGDLS, CDR2 YYNGEE. V was clipped by 4 bases and J by 1 base; unmatched bases: 5. Produced via immunoSEQ multiplex PCR; TCRdb's table is partial and in-frame only. This table holds some 270,000 clones, roughly 88% found once. The sequencing input was peripheral blood. The chain employs TRBV9 and TRBJ2-2; 9 bases agree with TRBD2. The sequence came from a woman aged 65 to 85 with acute or convalescent COVID-19. The DNA of the CDR3 is TGTGCCAGCAGCTTTAGTAGCGGGGGGAACACCGGGGAGCTGTTTTTT. Its translation: CASSFSSGGNTGELFF.